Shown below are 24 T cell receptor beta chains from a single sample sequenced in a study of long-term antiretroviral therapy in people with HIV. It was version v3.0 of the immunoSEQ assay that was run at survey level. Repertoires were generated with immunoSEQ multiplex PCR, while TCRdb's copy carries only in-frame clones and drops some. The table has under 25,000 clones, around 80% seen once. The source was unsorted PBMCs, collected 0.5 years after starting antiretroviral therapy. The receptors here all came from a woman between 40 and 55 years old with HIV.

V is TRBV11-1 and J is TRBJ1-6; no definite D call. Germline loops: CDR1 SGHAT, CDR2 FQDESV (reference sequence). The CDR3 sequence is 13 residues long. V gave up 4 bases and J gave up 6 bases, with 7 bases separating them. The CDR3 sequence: CASSSLINSPLHF. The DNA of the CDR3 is TGTGCCAGCAGCTCCCTGATTAATTCACCCCTCCACTTT. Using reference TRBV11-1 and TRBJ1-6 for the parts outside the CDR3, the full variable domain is EAEVAQSPRYKITEKSQAVAFWCDPISGHATLYWYRQILGQGPELLVQFQDESVVDDSQLPKDRFSAERLKGVDSTLKIQPAELGDSAMYLCASSSLINSPLHFGNGTRLTVT.

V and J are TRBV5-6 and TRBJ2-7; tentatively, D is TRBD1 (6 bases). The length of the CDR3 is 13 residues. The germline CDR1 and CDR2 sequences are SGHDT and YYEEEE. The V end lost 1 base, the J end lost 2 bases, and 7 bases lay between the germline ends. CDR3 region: CASSLRQAYEQYF. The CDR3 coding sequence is TGTGCCAGCAGCTTGAGACAGGCCTACGAGCAGTACTTC.

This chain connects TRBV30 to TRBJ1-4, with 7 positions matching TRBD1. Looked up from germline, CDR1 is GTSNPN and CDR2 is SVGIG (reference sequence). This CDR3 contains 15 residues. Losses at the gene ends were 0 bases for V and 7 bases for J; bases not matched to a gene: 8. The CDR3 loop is CAWSVGGTEGEKLFF. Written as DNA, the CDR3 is TGTGCCTGGAGTGTAGGTGGGACAGAGGGTGAAAAACTGTTTTTT.

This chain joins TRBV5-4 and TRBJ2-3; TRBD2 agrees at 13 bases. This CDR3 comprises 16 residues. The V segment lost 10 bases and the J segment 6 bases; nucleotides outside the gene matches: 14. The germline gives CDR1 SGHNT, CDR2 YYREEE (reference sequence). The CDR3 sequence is CAVNGGTSGARDTQYF. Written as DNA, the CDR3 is TGTGCCGTGAATGGGGGGACTAGCGGGGCTCGGGATACGCAGTATTTT. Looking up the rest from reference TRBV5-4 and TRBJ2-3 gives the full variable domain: ETGVTQSPTHLIKTRGQQVTLRCSSQSGHNTVSWYQQALGQGPQFIFQYYREEENGRGNFPPRFSGLQFPNYSSELNVNALELDDSALYLCAVNGGTSGARDTQYFGPGTRLTVL.

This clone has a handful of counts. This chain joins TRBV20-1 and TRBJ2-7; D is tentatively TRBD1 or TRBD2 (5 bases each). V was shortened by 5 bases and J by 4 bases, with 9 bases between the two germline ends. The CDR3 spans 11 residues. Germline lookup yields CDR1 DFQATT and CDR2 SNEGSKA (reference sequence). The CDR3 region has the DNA TGCAGTGCTTCTGAGGGGTACGAGCAGTACTTC. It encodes CSASEGYEQYF.

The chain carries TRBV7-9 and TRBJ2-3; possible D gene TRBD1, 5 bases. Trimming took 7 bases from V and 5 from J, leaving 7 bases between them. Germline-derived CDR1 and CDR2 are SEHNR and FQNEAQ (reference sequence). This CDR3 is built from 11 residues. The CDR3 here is CASTRGDTQYF. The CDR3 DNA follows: TGTGCCAGCACAAGGGGAGATACGCAGTATTTT.

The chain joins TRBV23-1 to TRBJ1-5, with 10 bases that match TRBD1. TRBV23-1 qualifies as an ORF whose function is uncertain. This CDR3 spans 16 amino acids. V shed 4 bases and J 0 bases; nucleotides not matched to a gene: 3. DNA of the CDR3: TGCGCCAGCAGTCGGGACAGGGGTTATAGCAATCAGCCCCAGCATTTT. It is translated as CASSRDRGYSNQPQHF.

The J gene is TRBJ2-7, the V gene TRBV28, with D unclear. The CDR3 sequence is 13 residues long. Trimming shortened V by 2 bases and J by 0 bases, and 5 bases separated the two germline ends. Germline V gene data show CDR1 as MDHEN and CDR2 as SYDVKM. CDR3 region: CASSLTSSYEQYF. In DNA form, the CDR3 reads TGTGCCAGCAGTTTAACAAGCTCCTACGAGCAGTACTTC. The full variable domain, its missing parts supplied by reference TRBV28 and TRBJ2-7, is DVKVTQSSRYLVKRTGEKVFLECVQDMDHENMFWYRQDPGLGLRLIYFSYDVKMKEKGDIPEGYSVSREKKERFSLILESASTNQTSMYLCASSLTSSYEQYFGPGTRLTVT.

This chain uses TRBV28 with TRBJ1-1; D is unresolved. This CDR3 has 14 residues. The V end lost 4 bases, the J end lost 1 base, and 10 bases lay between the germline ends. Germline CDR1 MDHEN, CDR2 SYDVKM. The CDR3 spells CASSSPMGNTEAFF. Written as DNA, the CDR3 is TGTGCCAGCAGTTCCCCCATGGGGAACACTGAAGCTTTCTTT.

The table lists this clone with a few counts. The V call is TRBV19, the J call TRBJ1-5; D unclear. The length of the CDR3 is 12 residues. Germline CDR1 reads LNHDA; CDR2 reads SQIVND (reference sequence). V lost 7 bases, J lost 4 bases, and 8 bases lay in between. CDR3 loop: CASTGWNQPQHF. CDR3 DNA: TGTGCCAGTACGGGGTGGAATCAGCCCCAGCATTTT. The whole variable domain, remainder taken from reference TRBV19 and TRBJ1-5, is DGGITQSPKYLFRKEGQNVTLSCEQNLNHDAMYWYRQDPGQGLRLIYYSQIVNDFQKGDIAEGYSVSREKKESFPLTVTSAQKNPTAFYLCASTGWNQPQHFGDGTRLSIL.

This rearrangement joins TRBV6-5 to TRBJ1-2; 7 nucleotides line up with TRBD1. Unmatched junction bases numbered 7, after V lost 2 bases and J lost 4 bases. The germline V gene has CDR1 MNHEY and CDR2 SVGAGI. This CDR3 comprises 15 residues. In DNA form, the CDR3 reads TGTGCCAGCAGTTACCGCTACCGGGACAGCTATGGCTACACCTTC. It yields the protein CASSYRYRDSYGYTF.

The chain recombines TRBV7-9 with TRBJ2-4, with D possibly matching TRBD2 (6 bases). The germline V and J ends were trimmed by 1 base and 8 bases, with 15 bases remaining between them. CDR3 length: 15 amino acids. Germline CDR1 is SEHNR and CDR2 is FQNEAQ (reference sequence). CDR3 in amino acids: CASSLGNGGDDIQYF. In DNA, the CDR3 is TGTGCCAGCAGCTTAGGAAATGGAGGGGACGACATTCAGTACTTC. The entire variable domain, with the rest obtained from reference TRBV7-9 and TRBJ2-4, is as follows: DTGVSQNPRHKITKRGQNVTFRCDPISEHNRLYWYRQTLGQGPEFLTYFQNEAQLEKSRLLSDRFSAERPKGSFSTLEIQRTEQGDSAMYLCASSLGNGGDDIQYFGAGTRLSVL.

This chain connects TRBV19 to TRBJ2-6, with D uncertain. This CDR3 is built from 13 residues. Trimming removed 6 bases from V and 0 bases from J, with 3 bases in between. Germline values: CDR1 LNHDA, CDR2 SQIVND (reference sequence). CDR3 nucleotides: TGTGCCAGTAGCCTCTCTGGGGCCAACGTCCTGACTTTC. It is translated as CASSLSGANVLTF.

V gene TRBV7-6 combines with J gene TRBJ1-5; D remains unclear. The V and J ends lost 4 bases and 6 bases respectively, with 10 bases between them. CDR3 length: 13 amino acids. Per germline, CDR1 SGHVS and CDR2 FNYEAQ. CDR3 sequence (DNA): TGTGCCAGCAGCTCCTCGGGGTCTCAGCCCCAGCATTTT. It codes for CASSSSGSQPQHF.

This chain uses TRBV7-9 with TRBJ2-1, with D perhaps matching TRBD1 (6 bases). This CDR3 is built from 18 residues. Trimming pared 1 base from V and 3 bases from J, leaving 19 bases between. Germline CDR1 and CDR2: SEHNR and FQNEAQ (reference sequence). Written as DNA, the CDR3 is TGTGCCAGCAGCTTAGGCCTACTGGGCAGGGGACACTACAATGAGCAGTTCTTC. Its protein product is CASSLGLLGRGHYNEQFF.

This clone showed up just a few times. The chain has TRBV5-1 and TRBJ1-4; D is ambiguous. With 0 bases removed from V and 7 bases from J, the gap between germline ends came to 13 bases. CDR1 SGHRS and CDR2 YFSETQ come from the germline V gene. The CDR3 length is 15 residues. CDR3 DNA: TGCGCCAGCAGCTTGGGGGCAGCGGGAGGTGAAAAACTGTTTTTT. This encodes CASSLGAAGGEKLFF. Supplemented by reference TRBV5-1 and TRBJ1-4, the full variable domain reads KAGVTQTPRYLIKTRGQQVTLSCSPISGHRSVSWYQQTPGQGLQFLFEYFSETQRNKGNFPGRFSGRQFSNSRSEMNVSTLELGDSALYLCASSLGAAGGEKLFFGSGTQLSVL.

CDR3 coding DNA: TGTGCCAGCAGCCGGCCTGGACAGGGTAATGAAGCTTTCTTT. Translation gives CASSRPGQGNEAFF. The chain employs TRBV28 and TRBJ1-1; TRBD1 matches 8 bases. There are 14 residues in the CDR3. Germline values: CDR1 MDHEN, CDR2 SYDVKM. V was pared by 6 bases and J by 7 bases, with 10 bases of the junction left unmatched.

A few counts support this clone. The CDR3 sequence: CVVGGGYTF. The CDR3 DNA reads TGCGTCGTAGGTGGTGGCTACACCTTC. V gene TRBV20-1 combines with J gene TRBJ1-2; D remains ambiguous. This CDR3 spans 9 amino acids. Germline CDR1 reads DFQATT; CDR2 reads SNEGSKA (reference sequence).

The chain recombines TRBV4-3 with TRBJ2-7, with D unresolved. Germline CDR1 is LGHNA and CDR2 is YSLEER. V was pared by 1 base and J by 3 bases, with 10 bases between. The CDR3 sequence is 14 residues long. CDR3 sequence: CASSQVESRYEQYF. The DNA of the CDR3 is TGCGCCAGCAGCCAAGTAGAGTCCCGCTACGAGCAGTACTTC.

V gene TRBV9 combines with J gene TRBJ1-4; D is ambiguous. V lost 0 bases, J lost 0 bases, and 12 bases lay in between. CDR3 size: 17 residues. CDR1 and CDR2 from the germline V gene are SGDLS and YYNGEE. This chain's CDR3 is CASSVGRTGATNEKLFF. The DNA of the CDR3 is TGTGCCAGCAGCGTAGGCCGGACCGGTGCAACTAATGAAAAACTGTTTTTT.

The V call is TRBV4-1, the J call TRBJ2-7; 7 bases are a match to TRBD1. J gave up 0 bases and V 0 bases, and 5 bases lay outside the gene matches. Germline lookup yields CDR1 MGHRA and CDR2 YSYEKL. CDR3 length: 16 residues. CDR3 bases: TGCGCCAGCAGCCAAGATACAGGGGATCTCTCCTACGAGCAGTACTTC. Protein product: CASSQDTGDLSYEQYF.

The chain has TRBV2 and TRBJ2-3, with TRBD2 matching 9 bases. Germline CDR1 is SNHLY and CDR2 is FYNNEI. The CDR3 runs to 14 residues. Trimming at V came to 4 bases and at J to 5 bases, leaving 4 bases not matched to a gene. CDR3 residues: CASSVAGAEDTQYF. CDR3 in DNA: TGTGCCAGCAGTGTAGCGGGGGCGGAAGATACGCAGTATTTT.

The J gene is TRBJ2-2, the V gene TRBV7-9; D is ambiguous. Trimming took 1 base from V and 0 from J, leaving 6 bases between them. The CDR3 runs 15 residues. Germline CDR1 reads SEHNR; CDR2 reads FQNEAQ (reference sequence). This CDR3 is CASSLGYSNTGELFF. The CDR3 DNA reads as TGTGCCAGCAGCTTAGGGTATTCGAACACCGGGGAGCTGTTTTTT. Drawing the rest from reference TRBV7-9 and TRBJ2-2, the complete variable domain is DTGVSQNPRHKITKRGQNVTFRCDPISEHNRLYWYRQTLGQGPEFLTYFQNEAQLEKSRLLSDRFSAERPKGSFSTLEIQRTEQGDSAMYLCASSLGYSNTGELFFGEGSRLTVL.

The CDR3: CASSETGEYNEQFF. DNA for the CDR3: TGTGCCAGCAGTGAAACAGGGGAGTACAATGAGCAGTTCTTC. V usage is TRBV6-1 and J usage is TRBJ2-1; 7 bases line up with TRBD1. Germline CDR1 is MNHNS and CDR2 is SASEGT. J gave up 4 bases and V 2 bases, and 2 bases lay outside the gene matches. The CDR3 extends over 14 amino acids.